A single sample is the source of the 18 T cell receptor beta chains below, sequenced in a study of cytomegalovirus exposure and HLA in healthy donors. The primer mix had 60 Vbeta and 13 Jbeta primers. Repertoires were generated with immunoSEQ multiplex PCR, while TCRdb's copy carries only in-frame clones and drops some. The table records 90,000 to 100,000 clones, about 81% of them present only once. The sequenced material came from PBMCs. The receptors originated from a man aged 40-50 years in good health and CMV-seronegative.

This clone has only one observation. CDR3 nucleotides: TGCAGCGTTGAAGACAGGTCCTACGAGCAGTACTTC. Its translation: CSVEDRSYEQYF. This chain joins TRBV29-1 and TRBJ2-7; D gene ambiguous. The CDR3 runs to 12 residues. CDR1 and CDR2 (germline): SQVTM, ANQGSEA. Trimming removed 0 bases at V and 1 base at J, with 4 bases between.

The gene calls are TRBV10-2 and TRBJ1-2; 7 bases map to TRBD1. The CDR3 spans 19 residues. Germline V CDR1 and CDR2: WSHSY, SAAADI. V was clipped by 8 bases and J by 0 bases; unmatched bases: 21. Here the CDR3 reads CASLTTTGASLSANYGYTF. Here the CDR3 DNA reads TGCGCCAGCCTTACAACCACAGGGGCGTCACTTAGCGCTAACTATGGCTACACCTTC.

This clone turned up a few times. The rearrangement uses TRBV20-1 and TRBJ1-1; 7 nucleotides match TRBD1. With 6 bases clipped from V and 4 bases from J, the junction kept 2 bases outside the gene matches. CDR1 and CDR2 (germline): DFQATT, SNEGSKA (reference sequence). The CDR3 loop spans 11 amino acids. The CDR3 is CSAEGATEAFF. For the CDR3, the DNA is TGCAGTGCCGAGGGGGCCACTGAAGCTTTCTTT.

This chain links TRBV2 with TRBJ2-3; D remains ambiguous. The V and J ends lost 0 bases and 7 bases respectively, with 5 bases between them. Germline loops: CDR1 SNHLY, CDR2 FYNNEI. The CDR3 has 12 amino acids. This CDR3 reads CASSEAFYTQYF. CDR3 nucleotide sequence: TGTGCCAGCAGTGAAGCTTTCTATACGCAGTATTTT.

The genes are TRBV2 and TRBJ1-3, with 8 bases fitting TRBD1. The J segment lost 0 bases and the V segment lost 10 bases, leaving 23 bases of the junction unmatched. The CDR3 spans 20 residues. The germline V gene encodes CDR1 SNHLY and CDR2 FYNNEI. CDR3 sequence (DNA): TGTGCCACCGCTTTGGGGGACAGGCTCGAGAGGGGGTTCTCTGGAAACACCATATATTTT. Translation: CATALGDRLERGFSGNTIYF.

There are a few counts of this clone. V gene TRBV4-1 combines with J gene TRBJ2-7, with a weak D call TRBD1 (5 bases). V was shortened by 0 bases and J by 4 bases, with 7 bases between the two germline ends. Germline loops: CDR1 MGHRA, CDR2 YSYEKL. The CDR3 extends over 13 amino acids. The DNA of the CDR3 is TGCGCCAGCAGCCAAGATCACAGGTACGAGCAGTACTTC. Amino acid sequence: CASSQDHRYEQYF.

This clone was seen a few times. DNA of the CDR3: TGTGCCAGCAGCCGAGCGGGGACAGGGATAGGGGAGCAGTACTTC. Its translation is CASSRAGTGIGEQYF. The rearrangement links TRBV7-8 to TRBJ2-7, with 9 nucleotides matching TRBD1. V lost 5 bases, J lost 7 bases, and 12 bases stayed unmatched. This CDR3 has 15 amino acids. Germline V gene sequence: CDR1 SGHVS, CDR2 FQNEAQ.

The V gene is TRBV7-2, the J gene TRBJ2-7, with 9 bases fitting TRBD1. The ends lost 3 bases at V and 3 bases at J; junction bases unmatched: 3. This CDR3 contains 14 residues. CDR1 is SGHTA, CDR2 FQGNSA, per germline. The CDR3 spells CASSLRDRDYEQYF. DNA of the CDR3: TGTGCCAGCAGCTTGCGGGACAGGGACTACGAGCAGTACTTC.

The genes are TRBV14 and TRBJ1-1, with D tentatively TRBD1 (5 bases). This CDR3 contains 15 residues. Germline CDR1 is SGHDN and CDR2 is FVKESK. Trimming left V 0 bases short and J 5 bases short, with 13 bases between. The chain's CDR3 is CASSQDPQGKTEAFF. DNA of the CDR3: TGTGCCAGCAGCCAAGATCCTCAGGGTAAAACTGAAGCTTTCTTT.

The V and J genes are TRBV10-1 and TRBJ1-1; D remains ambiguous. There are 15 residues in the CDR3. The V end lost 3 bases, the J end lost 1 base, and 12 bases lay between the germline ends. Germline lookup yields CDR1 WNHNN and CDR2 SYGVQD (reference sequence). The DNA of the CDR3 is TGCGCCAGCAGTGATCTTGCTTCGAGGAACACTGAAGCTTTCTTT. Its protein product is CASSDLASRNTEAFF.

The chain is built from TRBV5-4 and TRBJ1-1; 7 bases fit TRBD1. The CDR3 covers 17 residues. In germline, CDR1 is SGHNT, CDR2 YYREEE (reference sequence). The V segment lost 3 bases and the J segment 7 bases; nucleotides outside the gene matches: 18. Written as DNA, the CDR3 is TGTGCCAGCAGCTCAGGTGGACCGGGACAGCCTTTGAGTGAAGCTTTCTTT. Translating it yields CASSSGGPGQPLSEAFF.

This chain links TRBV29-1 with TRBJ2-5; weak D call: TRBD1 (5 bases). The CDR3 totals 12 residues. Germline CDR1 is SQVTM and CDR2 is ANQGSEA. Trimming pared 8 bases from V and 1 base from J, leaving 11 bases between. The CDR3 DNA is TGCAGCATCGAGACAGTCCAAGAGACCCAGTACTTC. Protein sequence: CSIETVQETQYF.

CDR3 coding DNA: TGTGCCAGCAGTGTGGCCAACACCGGGGAGCTGTTTTTT. Protein: CASSVANTGELFF. This sequence joins TRBV27 and TRBJ2-2; no clear D. Germline V gene sequence: CDR1 MNHEY, CDR2 SMNVEV (reference sequence). The CDR3 runs 13 residues. V was pared by 5 bases and J by 2 bases, with 6 bases between.

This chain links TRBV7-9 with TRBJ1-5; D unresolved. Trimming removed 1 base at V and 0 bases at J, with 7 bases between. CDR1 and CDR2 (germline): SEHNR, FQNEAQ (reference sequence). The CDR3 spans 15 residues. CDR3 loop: CASSLDGVSNQPQHF. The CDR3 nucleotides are TGTGCCAGCAGCTTAGACGGAGTTAGCAATCAGCCCCAGCATTTT.

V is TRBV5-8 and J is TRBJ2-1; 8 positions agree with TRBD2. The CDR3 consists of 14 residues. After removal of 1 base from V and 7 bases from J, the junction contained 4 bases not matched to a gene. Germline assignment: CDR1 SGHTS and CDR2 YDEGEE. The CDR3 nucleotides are TGTGCCAGCAGCTTGATCGGGGGGGCGAATGAGCAGTTCTTC. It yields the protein CASSLIGGANEQFF.

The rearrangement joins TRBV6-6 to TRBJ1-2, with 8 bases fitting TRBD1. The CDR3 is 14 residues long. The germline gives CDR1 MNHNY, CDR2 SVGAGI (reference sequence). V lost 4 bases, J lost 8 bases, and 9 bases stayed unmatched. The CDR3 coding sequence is TGTGCCAGCAGTTCACCGGTGACAGGGGACGGCTACACCTTC. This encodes CASSSPVTGDGYTF.

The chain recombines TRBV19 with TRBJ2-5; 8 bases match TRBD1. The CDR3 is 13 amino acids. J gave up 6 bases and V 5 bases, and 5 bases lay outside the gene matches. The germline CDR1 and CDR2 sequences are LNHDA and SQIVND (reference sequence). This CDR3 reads CASSDTGGQTQYF. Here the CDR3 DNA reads TGTGCCAGTAGTGATACAGGGGGTCAGACCCAGTACTTC.

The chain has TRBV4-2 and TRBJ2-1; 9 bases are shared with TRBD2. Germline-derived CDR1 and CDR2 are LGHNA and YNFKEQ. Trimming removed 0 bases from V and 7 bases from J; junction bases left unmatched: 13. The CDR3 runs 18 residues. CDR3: CASSQESGGGAYPNEQFF. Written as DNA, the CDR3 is TGTGCCAGCAGCCAAGAGAGTGGCGGGGGGGCATACCCGAATGAGCAGTTCTTC.